The 25 T cell receptor beta chains below were found in one sample sequenced in a study of regulatory T cells in long-lasting Graves disease. Time point given: newly diagnosed GD, antithyroid drugs for less than 3 months. RNA extracted from PBMCs served as the sequencing template. Library construction for TCR beta used iRepertoire HTBI primers and Arm-PCR of CDR3 regions. TCRdb re-called the multiplex PCR reads with MiXCR, one entry per CDR3 protein. This table has about 320,000 distinct CDR3 sequences, roughly 18% appearing once. The input for sequencing was peripheral blood mononuclear cells (PBMCs), taken at new diagnosis, from a patient treated with antithyroid drugs. The source is a female donor with Graves disease.

V gene TRBV11-2 combines with J gene TRBJ1-2, with 8 positions matching TRBD1. CDR1 SGHAT and CDR2 FQNNGV come from the germline V gene. The CDR3 extends over 13 amino acids. V gave up 6 bases and J gave up 6 bases; unmatched junction bases: 6. The CDR3 is CASRAGGADGYTF. CDR3 sequence (DNA): TGTGCCAGCAGGGCAGGGGGCGCAGATGGCTACACCTTC.

The V and J genes are TRBV25-1 and TRBJ2-1; 7 bases are shared with TRBD2. V lost 3 bases, J lost 8 bases, and 13 bases stayed unmatched. The CDR3 is 16 residues long. Germline V CDR1 and CDR2: MGHDK, SYGVNS. The CDR3 region is CASSEAGLSVDDEQFF. In nucleotides, the CDR3 is TGTGCCAGCAGTGAGGCGGGACTATCAGTGGATGATGAGCAGTTCTTC.

The chain is built from TRBV20-1 and TRBJ2-3; 11 bases are shared with TRBD2. This CDR3 region has 15 residues. CDR1 is DFQATT and CDR2 is SNEGSKA in the germline V gene (reference sequence). The trim removed 6 bases at V and 2 bases at J, leaving 7 bases unmatched. The DNA of the CDR3 is TGCAGTGCAAAAGGGACTAGCGGACACACAGATACGCAGTATTTT. Amino acid sequence: CSAKGTSGHTDTQYF.

The chain recombines TRBV27 with TRBJ2-3; 10 bases match TRBD1. The J segment lost 4 bases and the V segment lost 0 bases, leaving 1 base of the junction unmatched. Germline CDR1 is MNHEY and CDR2 is SMNVEV (reference sequence). CDR3 length: 15 residues. The CDR3 DNA is TGTGCCAGCAGTTTATCAGGGACAGGGGCAGATACGCAGTATTTT. Residues: CASSLSGTGADTQYF.

This clonotype showed up just a few times. This chain connects TRBV6-5 to TRBJ2-1, with TRBD2 matching 7 bases. The CDR3 is made up of 16 amino acids. Germline assignment: CDR1 MNHEY and CDR2 SVGAGI. Losses at the gene ends were 0 bases for V and 0 bases for J; bases not matched to a gene: 2. CDR3 residues: CASSYSGGGSYNEQFF. CDR3 coding DNA: TGTGCCAGCAGTTACTCGGGGGGGGGCTCCTACAATGAGCAGTTCTTC.

This clonotype was observed a few times. A junction boundary mismatches the germline segment, possibly from a read error. The J gene is TRBJ2-3, the V gene TRBV6-2 or TRBV6-3; a weak D match, TRBD1 (5 bases). This CDR3 is built from 14 residues. Germline V gives CDR1 MNHEY, CDR2 SVGEGT. The chain's CDR3 is CASKVRFNTGTQYF. The CDR3 DNA reads as TGTGCCTCCAAAGTACGGTTTAACACAGGTACGCAGTATTTT.

Details on this clonotype: A much more abundant neighbour one base away suggests this may be a read error. V gene TRBV6-2 or TRBV6-3 combines with J gene TRBJ2-1, with D perhaps matching TRBD2 (6 bases). In germline, CDR1 is MNHEY, CDR2 SVGEGT. The CDR3 length is 15 residues. Trimming pared 7 bases from V and 8 bases from J, leaving 21 bases between. CDR3 sequence reads: CASNPRDSFRHEQFF. DNA of the CDR3: TGTGCCAGCAACCCCCGGGACTCATTCAGACATGAGCAGTTCTTC.

This chain uses TRBV5-1 with TRBJ1-2; tentatively, D is TRBD1 (5 bases). The V end was cut by 4 bases, the J end by 5 bases, with 18 bases between. The germline CDR1 and CDR2 sequences are SGHRS and YFSETQ. This CDR3 has 15 amino acids. The CDR3 region has the DNA TGCGCCAGCAGCCACCAGGGCGGAGTTCTGTATGGCTACACCTTC. Protein sequence: CASSHQGGVLYGYTF.

This clonotype was observed at least ten times. This chain joins TRBV3-1 and TRBJ2-5; 8 bases align to TRBD2. V lost 7 bases, J lost 4 bases, and 5 bases stayed unmatched. The germline gives CDR1 LGHDT, CDR2 YNNKEL (reference sequence). The length of the CDR3 is 13 residues. CDR3 amino acids: CASNGRAGETQYF. DNA of the CDR3: TGTGCCAGCAACGGGAGGGCCGGAGAGACCCAGTACTTC.

This clonotype occurred many times. The chain uses TRBV12-3 or TRBV12-4 and TRBJ2-1; D is perhaps TRBD1 or TRBD2 (5 bases each). Trimming stripped 1 base from V and 8 bases from J, with 9 bases between. The CDR3 runs 13 residues. The CDR3 is CASSLVQGHEQFF. In nucleotides, the CDR3 is TGTGCCAGCAGTTTAGTCCAGGGACATGAGCAGTTCTTC.

This clonotype was recorded a few times. The chain employs TRBV18 and TRBJ1-2; TRBD1 agrees at 8 bases. The CDR3 extends over 13 amino acids. Per the germline V gene, CDR1 is KGHSH and CDR2 is LQKENI. V lost 3 bases, J lost 4 bases, and 1 base stayed unmatched. The chain's CDR3 is CASSPGQVYGYTF. The DNA for the CDR3 is TGTGCCAGCTCACCGGGACAGGTCTATGGCTACACCTTC.

Comment on this clonotype: One junction end disagrees with the germline gene, perhaps due to a read error. V is TRBV20-1 and J is TRBJ2-1; 7 bases align to TRBD2. From germline, CDR1 is DFQATT and CDR2 SNEGSKA (reference sequence). The CDR3 covers 16 residues. CDR3 amino acids: CSARDTGGSSHNEQFF. CDR3 DNA sequence: TGCAGTGCTAGAGATACGGGCGGGAGCTCCCACAATGAGCAGTTCTTC.

Many counts were recorded for this clonotype. V usage is TRBV28 and J usage is TRBJ2-1; 15 bases map to TRBD2. Looked up from germline, CDR1 is MDHEN and CDR2 is SYDVKM. The CDR3 contains 20 residues. V lost 2 bases, J lost 0 bases, and 8 bases stayed unmatched. The CDR3 DNA reads TGTGCCAGCAGTTTAGTAATGGGACTAGCGGGAGGCCACTCCTACAATGAGCAGTTCTTC. It encodes CASSLVMGLAGGHSYNEQFF.

The table lists this clonotype with many counts. This chain uses TRBV10-2 with TRBJ1-4; no clear D. V lost 5 bases to trimming and J lost 2 bases, with 12 bases between them. CDR3 size: 15 residues. Per germline, CDR1 WSHSY and CDR2 SAAADI. The CDR3 region is CASSSGQATNEKLFF. The DNA of the CDR3 is TGCGCCAGCAGTTCAGGCCAGGCGACTAATGAAAAACTGTTTTTT.

This clonotype showed up many times. The chain recombines TRBV2 with TRBJ1-5; D possibly corresponds to TRBD1 (5 bases). The CDR3 runs to 14 residues. Germline V gives CDR1 SNHLY, CDR2 FYNNEI. Between the trimmed V and J ends, which lost 2 bases and 7 bases, there was a span of 12 bases. CDR3 sequence: CASSENRPSQPQHF. The CDR3, as DNA: TGTGCCAGCAGTGAAAACAGGCCATCACAGCCCCAGCATTTT.

Ten or more counts support this clonotype. The chain combines TRBV11-2 with TRBJ2-7; D may be TRBD2 (5 bases). Trimming took 0 bases from V and 7 from J, leaving 13 bases between them. The V gene's germline CDR1 is SGHAT and CDR2 FQNNGV. CDR3 length: 14 residues. The CDR3 reads CASSLEGPGEEQYF. CDR3 DNA: TGTGCCAGCAGCTTAGAAGGGCCCGGGGAAGAGCAGTACTTC.

This clonotype was detected many times. The rearrangement joins TRBV18 to TRBJ2-3; 7 nucleotides match TRBD2. The V gene's germline CDR1 is KGHSH and CDR2 LQKENI. The CDR3 has 14 amino acids. The V and J ends lost 3 bases and 5 bases, in that order; junction bases with no gene match: 5. CDR3 coding DNA: TGTGCCAGCTCACCTGGAATAGCGGGAGATACGCAGTATTTT. Its translation is CASSPGIAGDTQYF. The full variable domain, in which reference TRBV18 and TRBJ2-3 provide the parts outside the CDR3, is NAGVMQNPRHLVRRRGQEARLRCSPMKGHSHVYWYRQLPEEGLKFMVYLQKENIIDESGMPKERFSAEFPKEGPSILRIQQVVRGDSAAYFCASSPGIAGDTQYFGPGTRLTVL.

Worth noting for this clonotype: This may be a read error, as it is one base from a much larger clone. The genes are TRBV20-1 and TRBJ2-1, with 8 bases identical to TRBD2. Losses at the gene ends were 6 bases for V and 10 bases for J; bases not matched to a gene: 11. The CDR3 totals 13 residues. CDR1 is DFQATT, CDR2 SNEGSKA, per germline (reference sequence). CDR3 sequence reads: CSATGLAPGEQFF. In DNA, the CDR3 is TGCAGTGCCACTGGACTAGCTCCTGGCGAGCAGTTCTTC.

Concerning this clonotype itself: This may be a read error, as it is one base from a much larger clone. This chain uses TRBV13 with TRBJ2-5; TRBD2 is a possible D gene (5 bases). With the DNA end fitting TRBJ2-1 better, the J assignment may be wrong. The CDR3 is 14 residues long. Germline-derived CDR1 and CDR2 are PRHDT and FYEKMQ (reference sequence). Here the CDR3 reads CASSLGHGLNEQFF. The CDR3 nucleotides are TGTGCCAGCAGCTTAGGGCACGGACTCAATGAGCAGTTCTTC.

This clonotype has at least ten counts. The chain is built from TRBV11-2 and TRBJ2-2; 13 bases align to TRBD2. CDR3 size: 15 residues. V was clipped by 6 bases and J by 5 bases; unmatched bases: 3. Germline CDR1 and CDR2: SGHAT and FQNNGV. The CDR3 DNA reads TGTGCCAGCAGGCAGACTAGCGGGAGGACCGGGGAGCTGTTTTTT. Its translation: CASRQTSGRTGELFF.

This rearrangement joins TRBV19 to TRBJ1-1; 9 bases line up with TRBD1. V trimming: 10 bases; J trimming: 1 base; junction bases outside the gene matches: 4. This CDR3 contains 13 residues. The germline V gene has CDR1 LNHDA and CDR2 SQIVND (reference sequence). CDR3 residues: CATQGARNTEAFF. In nucleotides, the CDR3 is TGTGCCACACAGGGGGCGCGGAACACTGAAGCTTTCTTT.

In this sample, this clonotype turned up many times. This sequence joins TRBV19 and TRBJ1-4; D may be TRBD1 (6 bases). V shed 6 bases and J shed 12 bases, with 20 bases lying between them. The germline V gene has CDR1 LNHDA and CDR2 SQIVND (reference sequence). There are 14 residues in the CDR3. The CDR3 here is CASRMIGGRGELFF. DNA of the CDR3: TGTGCCAGTAGGATGATAGGGGGTAGGGGTGAACTGTTTTTT.

The chain combines TRBV3-1 with TRBJ1-4, with a tentative D call TRBD1 (6 bases). The germline gives CDR1 LGHDT, CDR2 YNNKEL (reference sequence). The CDR3 consists of 16 residues. V was pared by 3 bases and J by 3 bases, with 14 bases between. The CDR3, as DNA: TGTGCCAGCAGCCAGGGCACAGGGTTGGCTAATGAAAAACTGTTTTTT. It specifies CASSQGTGLANEKLFF.

This clonotype was counted many times. Here the CDR3 reads CASSPTRGSDTQYF. The CDR3 DNA is TGTGCCAGCAGCCCCACGAGGGGCTCAGATACGCAGTATTTT. The chain links TRBV3-1 to TRBJ2-3, with D perhaps being TRBD1 or TRBD2 (5 bases each). Germline lookup yields CDR1 LGHDT and CDR2 YNNKEL (reference sequence). V dropped 4 bases and J dropped 4 bases, with 12 bases sitting between them. CDR3 length: 14 amino acids.

The chain links TRBV15 to TRBJ1-4; no clear D. V gave up 3 bases and J gave up 0 bases, with 8 bases separating them. The CDR3 runs to 15 residues. Germline V gene sequence: CDR1 LNHNV, CDR2 YYDKDF (reference sequence). The CDR3 DNA reads as TGTGCCACCAGCAGTGGCCCGACAACTAATGAAAAACTGTTTTTT. Protein product: CATSSGPTTNEKLFF.